What follows are 6 T cell receptor beta chains derived from one specimen sequenced in a study of response to subunit inactivated influenza vaccine. TCRdb independently ran MiXCR on the RT-PCR reads; one entry per CDR3 protein. The table lists about 780,000 distinct CDR3 sequences, under 20% of them singletons. The source was PBMCs from blood, collected less than 6 days after vaccination. These receptors came from a man aged 50 to 59 who received an inactivated influenza vaccine.

V and J are TRBV4-2 and TRBJ2-2; weak D call: TRBD2 (5 bases). The CDR3 is 16 amino acids. The ends were cut back, 0 bases at V and 5 bases at J, with 13 bases in the middle. Per the germline V gene, CDR1 is LGHNA and CDR2 is YNFKEQ. CDR3 sequence (DNA): TGTGCCAGCAGCCAAGATCTTTTCGGAGGAACCGGGGAGCTGTTTTTT. Encoded protein: CASSQDLFGGTGELFF.

There are a few counts of this clonotype. The V call is TRBV3-1, the J call TRBJ2-2; 7 nucleotides line up with TRBD2. The V gene end was trimmed by 2 bases and the J gene end by 5 bases; junction bases not matched to a gene: 5. The length of the CDR3 is 15 residues. Germline V lookup: CDR1 LGHDT, CDR2 YNNKEL (reference sequence). The CDR3 sequence is CASSQSAGVTGELFF. DNA of the CDR3: TGTGCCAGCAGCCAATCCGCGGGGGTGACCGGGGAGCTGTTTTTT.

The rearrangement uses TRBV20-1 and TRBJ1-5, with 8 bases identical to TRBD1. V gave up 4 bases and J gave up 3 bases; unmatched junction bases: 11. The germline gives CDR1 DFQATT, CDR2 SNEGSKA (reference sequence). The CDR3 totals 16 residues. The CDR3: CSAIFLDRDNNQPQHF. The CDR3 coding sequence is TGCAGTGCTATATTTTTGGACAGGGATAACAATCAGCCCCAGCATTTT.

This clonotype appeared a few times. This sequence joins TRBV5-1 and TRBJ2-7; D is tentatively TRBD1 or TRBD2 (5 bases each). Looked up from germline, CDR1 is SGHRS and CDR2 is YFSETQ. V lost 0 bases and J 6 bases, leaving 13 bases between the germline ends. This CDR3 is built from 14 residues. CDR3 in DNA: TGCGCCAGCAGCTTGGGGTCAGAGGGGAGCGAGCAGTACTTC. Translating gives CASSLGSEGSEQYF.

This chain joins TRBV6-5 and TRBJ2-3, with 7 bases that match TRBD1. This CDR3 has 15 amino acids. The V and J ends lost 0 bases and 5 bases, in that order; junction bases with no gene match: 5. Germline V gives CDR1 MNHEY, CDR2 SVGAGI. CDR3 residues: CASSYSTGFKDTQYF. The DNA for the CDR3 is TGTGCCAGCAGTTACTCGACAGGGTTTAAAGATACGCAGTATTTT.

This clonotype was observed a few times. DNA for the CDR3: TGTGCCAGCAGTGGGACTAGCGGGAGTCGCGAGCAGTACTTC. Amino acid sequence: CASSGTSGSREQYF. The V and J genes are TRBV12-3 or TRBV12-4 and TRBJ2-7, with 14 bases aligning to TRBD2. V lost 5 bases and J lost 6; bases outside the gene matches: 3. CDR3 size: 14 residues.